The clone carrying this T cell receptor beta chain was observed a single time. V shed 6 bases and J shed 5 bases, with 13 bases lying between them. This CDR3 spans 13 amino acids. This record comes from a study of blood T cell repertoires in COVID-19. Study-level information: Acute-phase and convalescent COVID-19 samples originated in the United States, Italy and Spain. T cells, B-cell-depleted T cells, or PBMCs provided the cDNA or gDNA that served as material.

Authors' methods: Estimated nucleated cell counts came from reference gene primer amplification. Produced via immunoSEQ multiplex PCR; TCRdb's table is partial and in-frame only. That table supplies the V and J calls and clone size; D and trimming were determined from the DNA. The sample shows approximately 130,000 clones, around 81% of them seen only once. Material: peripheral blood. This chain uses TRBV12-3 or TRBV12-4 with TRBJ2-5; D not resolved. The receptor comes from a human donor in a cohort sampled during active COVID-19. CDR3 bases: TGTGCCAGCAGCCTACAGATCCGGGAGACCCAGTACTTC. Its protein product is CASSLQIRETQYF.